This TCR beta chain was captured by sequencing in a study of beta chain features in type 1 diabetes. This CDR3 spans 11 amino acids. CDR1 and CDR2 (germline): SNHLY, FYNNEI. What was sequenced were expressed TCRB transcripts, since all of the isolated RNA had been reverse transcribed. Regulatory, naive and central memory T cell samples averaged approximately 3.8 million reads. Method: immunoSEQ multiplex PCR; TCRdb's copy keeps in-frame clones and lacks some. The table has around 310,000 clones, about 11% seen once; the top ten hold over 0.015%. Of note for this clone: Germline and junction disagree at one end, which may indicate a read error.

This receptor was obtained from a woman under 40 in good health. The source material was naive CD4+ T cells from blood. V and J are TRBV2 and TRBJ1-1; no firm D call. This CDR3 is CASREGIEAFF. Written as DNA, the CDR3 is TGTGCCAGCAGGGAAGGTATTGAAGCTTTCTTT.